This record covers a single TCR beta chain. Its antigen is still unknown. This entry belongs to a study of post-analysis software for immune sequencing data. The wider study: The courses of disease that were included comprised relapsing-remitting, secondary progressive and progressive-relapsing multiple sclerosis.

The CDR3 sequence is 14 residues long. Germline values: CDR1 DFQATT, CDR2 SNEGSKA (reference sequence). V was shortened by 3 bases and J by 3 bases, with 14 bases between the two germline ends. Study-wide results and limits: Versus controls, multiple sclerosis patients showed significantly lower diversity (normalized Chao1). There were five TRBV segments more frequent in patients than controls, and TRBV5-6, TRBV5-1 and TRBV20-1 were among them. Under F measure analysis, samples from one preparation batch co-clustered strongly.

Unique molecular identifiers were present in the TCR beta cDNA libraries. There were 1 to 10 million T cells, and around 460,000 cDNA molecules came from them. TCRdb recomputed calls from the PCR reads with MiXCR, one row per CDR3 protein. The sample carries 550,000 to 700,000 distinct CDR3 sequences, about 44% recorded once. The chain has TRBV20-1 and TRBJ1-2; no firm D call. The material sequenced was blood. This TCR was recovered from a girl between 10 and 17 years old with multiple sclerosis. The CDR3 DNA follows: TGCAGTGCTAGGGCTTCGGGATTCTACTATGGCTACACCTTC. Translating gives CSARASGFYYGYTF.